Given below is one T cell receptor beta chain in context. This record comes from a study of blood T cell repertoires in COVID-19. Study-level information: There were acute and convalescent COVID-19 samples, and they came from the United States, Italy and Spain. Nucleic acid was either cDNA or gDNA, and it came from T cells, B-cell-depleted T cells, or PBMCs.

As handled by the study authors: Reference gene primer amplification gave nucleated cell count estimates. Using immunoSEQ multiplex PCR, the repertoire was profiled, and TCRdb retains in-frame clones only, with some absent. The D gene and trimming were derived from the DNA, and the V and J assignments and clone size from that table. The sample holds around 260,000 clones, 91% seen once. Seattle enrolled patients during active infection and tracked them longitudinally. V gave up 10 bases and J gave up 2 bases; unmatched junction bases: 8. Germline-derived CDR1 and CDR2 are SNHLY and FYNNEI. The CDR3 totals 13 residues.

The TCR comes from a person aged 18 to 30 with COVID-19, enrolled during active disease. Material: peripheral blood. The chain employs TRBV2 and TRBJ2-7; 7 nucleotides align to TRBD1. DNA of the CDR3: TGTGCCACAGAAGGGCAGGGGGCCTACGAGCAGTACTTC. It specifies CATEGQGAYEQYF.